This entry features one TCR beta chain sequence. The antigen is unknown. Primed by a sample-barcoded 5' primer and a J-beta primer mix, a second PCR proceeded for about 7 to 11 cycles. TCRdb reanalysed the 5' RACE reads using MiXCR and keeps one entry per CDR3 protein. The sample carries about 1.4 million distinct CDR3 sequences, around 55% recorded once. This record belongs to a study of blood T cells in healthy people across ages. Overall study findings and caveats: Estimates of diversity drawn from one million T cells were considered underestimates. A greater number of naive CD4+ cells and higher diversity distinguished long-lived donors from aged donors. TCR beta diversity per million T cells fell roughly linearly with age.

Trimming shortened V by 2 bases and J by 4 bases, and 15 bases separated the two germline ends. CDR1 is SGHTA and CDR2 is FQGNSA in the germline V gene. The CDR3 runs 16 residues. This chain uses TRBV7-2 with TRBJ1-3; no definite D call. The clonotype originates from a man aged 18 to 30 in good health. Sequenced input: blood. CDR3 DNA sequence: TGTGCCAGCAGCTTAAAACCGTCTTCGGGGGGAAACACCATATATTTT. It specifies CASSLKPSSGGNTIYF.